Below, 27 T cell receptor beta chains from the same sample are listed, as sequenced in a study of neurological immune-mediated disorders. Via MiXCR, TCRdb re-called the 5' RACE reads, giving one row per CDR3 protein. The data hold more than 50,000 distinct CDR3 sequences, with approximately 25% observed a single time. This sample's time point: technical triplicate 2. The sequenced sample consisted of PBMCs. The receptors derive from a man aged 55 to 70 with HTLV-1-associated myelopathy (HAM/TSP).

This clonotype was recorded once. This sequence may be a read error, since a much larger clone differs from it by one base. The chain is built from TRBV28 and TRBJ2-2; D gene unclear. V shed 7 bases and J shed 4 bases, with 13 bases lying between them. CDR3 length: 14 residues. Germline CDR1 is MDHEN and CDR2 is SYDVKM. CDR3 protein: CASIPLLSTGELFF. For the CDR3, the DNA is TGTGCCAGCATTCCCCTCCTGAGCACCGGGGAGCTGTTTTTT.

The genes are TRBV6-6 and TRBJ2-7; 8 bases map to TRBD1. The germline CDR1 and CDR2 sequences are MNHNY and SVGAGI (reference sequence). Trimming cost V 10 bases and J 0 bases; bases outside gene matches: 8. The CDR3 totals 14 residues. CDR3 loop: CATQTGVGSYEQYF. CDR3 DNA sequence: TGTGCCACCCAGACAGGGGTCGGCTCCTACGAGCAGTACTTC.

This clonotype was found many times. The V gene is TRBV12-3 or TRBV12-4, the J gene TRBJ1-2; a possible D gene is TRBD1 (6 bases). This CDR3 is built from 16 residues. V was shortened by 7 bases and J by 8 bases, with 26 bases between the two germline ends. The CDR3 coding sequence is TGTGCCAGCACCAAGAGTCAGGGTGCAGGAGGGGGAGGCTACACCTTC. This codes for CASTKSQGAGGGGYTF.

This clonotype was recorded many times. V gene TRBV20-1 combines with J gene TRBJ2-4; D gene unclear. Trimming left V 6 bases short and J 2 bases short, with 11 bases between. Germline values: CDR1 DFQATT, CDR2 SNEGSKA (reference sequence). There are 13 residues in the CDR3. The DNA of the CDR3 is TGCAGTGCCGGAACCGTAACCAAAAACATTCAGTACTTC. Translation: CSAGTVTKNIQYF.

Ten or more counts support this clonotype. This chain joins TRBV20-1 and TRBJ2-7; D gene ambiguous. This CDR3 is built from 12 residues. V lost 2 bases and J lost 5, with 10 bases in between. The germline V gene has CDR1 DFQATT and CDR2 SNEGSKA (reference sequence). The CDR3 loop reads CSARSFHNEQYF. The CDR3 DNA reads TGCAGTGCTAGATCTTTTCATAACGAGCAGTACTTC.

This clonotype was counted many times. The chain has TRBV20-1 and TRBJ2-5; possible D gene TRBD1, 5 bases. The germline V and J ends were trimmed by 3 bases and 4 bases, with 18 bases remaining between them. The germline gives CDR1 DFQATT, CDR2 SNEGSKA (reference sequence). The CDR3 length is 15 residues. This CDR3 reads CSARPADTRGETQYF. Here the CDR3 DNA reads TGCAGTGCTAGGCCGGCGGACACCCGTGGAGAGACCCAGTACTTC.

This clonotype was recorded at least ten times. The chain carries TRBV12-3 or TRBV12-4 and TRBJ1-1; D remains unclear. The CDR3 extends over 15 amino acids. V lost 4 bases and J lost 1, with 13 bases in between. The CDR3 spells CASSSQVNPNTEAFF. The DNA for the CDR3 is TGTGCCAGCAGTTCCCAGGTTAACCCGAACACTGAAGCTTTCTTT.

V usage is TRBV5-1 and J usage is TRBJ1-5, with a possible D match to TRBD1 (5 bases). Germline V lookup: CDR1 SGHRS, CDR2 YFSETQ. With 2 bases removed from V and 9 bases from J, the gap between germline ends came to 12 bases. CDR3 length: 13 amino acids. The CDR3 DNA reads as TGCGCCAGCAGCTTAACAGGTCACGGGCCCCAGCATTTT. Translating gives CASSLTGHGPQHF. Full variable domain (missing parts from reference TRBV5-1 and TRBJ1-5): KAGVTQTPRYLIKTRGQQVTLSCSPISGHRSVSWYQQTPGQGLQFLFEYFSETQRNKGNFPGRFSGRQFSNSRSEMNVSTLELGDSALYLCASSLTGHGPQHFGDGTRLSIL.

The table lists this clonotype with a few counts. The chain carries TRBV27 and TRBJ1-5, with TRBD1 identical over 7 bases. Germline CDR1 and CDR2: MNHEY and SMNVEV (reference sequence). J lost 6 bases, V lost 5 bases, and 7 bases had no gene match. The CDR3 runs 14 residues. For the CDR3, the DNA is TGTGCCAGCAGTCCGTTGACAGGGCTTCAGCCCCAGCATTTT. Translation: CASSPLTGLQPQHF.

This clonotype has a handful of counts. The chain couples TRBV5-1 to TRBJ2-1; D is perhaps TRBD2 (5 bases). CDR1 SGHRS and CDR2 YFSETQ come from the germline V gene. V was pared by 0 bases and J by 3 bases, with 13 bases between. CDR3 length: 16 amino acids. This CDR3 is CASSLVAGRDYNEQFF. The CDR3 bases are TGCGCCAGCAGCTTGGTCGCGGGCCGAGACTACAATGAGCAGTTCTTC.

This chain uses TRBV6-5 with TRBJ2-2; D remains ambiguous. From germline, CDR1 is MNHEY and CDR2 SVGAGI. This CDR3 spans 12 amino acids. Trimming removed 3 bases at V and 9 bases at J, with 8 bases between. The DNA for the CDR3 is TGTGCCAGCAGTTATTCCAACCGGGAGCTGTTTTTT. Translated, it gives CASSYSNRELFF.

This clonotype was seen repeatedly, ten times or more. This chain uses TRBV27 with TRBJ2-1; TRBD2 agrees at 10 bases. The junction had 7 bases not matched to a gene; V was cut back by 0 bases and J by 5 bases. Germline V gene data show CDR1 as MNHEY and CDR2 as SMNVEV (reference sequence). This CDR3 has 17 residues. CDR3 in amino acids: CASSLSMLAGVDNEQFF. The CDR3 DNA reads TGTGCCAGCAGTTTATCGATGCTAGCGGGAGTCGACAATGAGCAGTTCTTC.

There are many counts of this clonotype. The rearrangement links TRBV20-1 to TRBJ1-6; no reliable D call. The V and J ends lost 3 bases and 10 bases respectively, with 16 bases between them. Germline V lookup: CDR1 DFQATT, CDR2 SNEGSKA (reference sequence). The CDR3 is 14 amino acids. As DNA, the CDR3 is TGCAGTGCTAGCGAGGGAGGGAAAGACTCACCCCTCCACTTT. Protein: CSASEGGKDSPLHF.

For this clonotype: One end of the junction fails to match germline, which may point to a read error. The V gene is TRBV2, the J gene TRBJ1-3; the D is unclear. The CDR3 is 15 residues long. In germline, CDR1 is SNHLY, CDR2 FYNNEI. The CDR3, as DNA: TGTGTCAGCAGTCAAGACCCCGTTTCTGGAAACACCATATATTTT. Its translation is CVSSQDPVSGNTIYF.

This clonotype was counted many times. This rearrangement joins TRBV5-1 to TRBJ1-3; possibly TRBD1 for D (5 bases). V lost 0 bases and J lost 4, with 11 bases in between. CDR1 is SGHRS, CDR2 YFSETQ, per germline. This CDR3 region has 15 residues. The CDR3 sequence is CASSLAGGSGNTIYF. The CDR3 DNA reads as TGCGCCAGCAGCTTGGCCGGGGGTTCCGGAAACACCATATATTTT.

As to this clonotype: A much larger clone differs from this one at a single base, so this may be a read error. The chain links TRBV5-1 to TRBJ2-5; D is ambiguous. The CDR3 length is 14 residues. V gave up 2 bases and J gave up 1 base, with 9 bases separating them. CDR1 and CDR2 from the germline V gene are SGHRS and YFSETQ. DNA of the CDR3: TGCGCCAGCAGCTTATTTAAGGCCCAAGAGACCCAGTACTTC. This sequence encodes CASSLFKAQETQYF.

This clonotype was observed at least ten times. The chain is built from TRBV5-1 and TRBJ2-1; 13 nucleotides line up with TRBD2. The CDR3 covers 15 residues. Germline V CDR1 and CDR2: SGHRS, YFSETQ. Trimming at V came to 4 bases and at J to 9 bases, leaving 7 bases not matched to a gene. CDR3 coding DNA: TGCGCCAGCAGCGACGGACGGACTAGCGGGGGTGAGCAGTTCTTC. It translates to CASSDGRTSGGEQFF.

This clonotype came up many times. V and J are TRBV5-1 and TRBJ2-7; D is uncertain. Germline CDR1 SGHRS, CDR2 YFSETQ. The CDR3 contains 13 residues. The V and J ends lost 4 bases and 2 bases respectively, with 10 bases between them. The CDR3 coding sequence is TGCGCCAGCAGCCCGATGTTGGCCTACGAGCAGTACTTC. As protein: CASSPMLAYEQYF.

Note on this clonotype: No conserved phenylalanine or tryptophan ends this CDR3, so it is likely a read error. No DNA is shown, since the ends of the CDR3 on it are uncertain; the CDR3 is the one TCRdb lists. CDR3 region: CASSLGPTYNEQLL. The chain joins TRBV5-1 to TRBJ2-1; the DNA was not compared with TRBD1, the D call given in the table. Both ends counted, the CDR3 spans 14 residues. Germline CDR1 SGHRS, CDR2 YFSETQ.

The rearrangement joins TRBV7-9 to TRBJ2-1; 10 bases align to TRBD2. Germline V gene data show CDR1 as SEHNR and CDR2 as FQNEAQ (reference sequence). V was clipped by 5 bases and J by 4 bases; unmatched bases: 8. The CDR3 is 16 amino acids. CDR3 loop: CASSLPTSGTYNEQFF. CDR3 in DNA: TGTGCCAGCAGCCTCCCCACTAGCGGGACTTACAATGAGCAGTTCTTC.

The J gene is TRBJ1-1, the V gene TRBV29-1; 7 bases are a match to TRBD1. CDR1 is SQVTM, CDR2 ANQGSEA, per germline. V lost 0 bases to trimming and J lost 8 bases; unmatched junction nucleotides: 3. CDR3 length: 12 amino acids. The CDR3 coding sequence is TGCAGCGTTGAAGATCGACAGGGAGAAGCTTTCTTT. This translates into CSVEDRQGEAFF. Drawing the rest from reference TRBV29-1 and TRBJ1-1, the complete variable domain is SAVISQKPSRDICQRGTSLTIQCQVDSQVTMMFWYRQQPGQSLTLIATANQGSEATYESGFVIDKFPISRPNLTFSTLTVSNMSPEDSSIYLCSVEDRQGEAFFGQGTRLTVV.

This clonotype has ten or more counts. The chain carries TRBV5-1 and TRBJ2-1; 15 bases are shared with TRBD2. The germline V gene encodes CDR1 SGHRS and CDR2 YFSETQ. Unmatched junction bases numbered 2, after V lost 0 bases and J lost 10 bases. The CDR3 covers 15 residues. The CDR3 DNA is TGCGCCAGCAGCTTGGGGACTAGCGGGAGGGGCGAGCAGTTCTTC. It translates to CASSLGTSGRGEQFF.

The genes are TRBV10-3 and TRBJ2-3; 8 nucleotides line up with TRBD2. Trimming at V came to 4 bases and at J to 4 bases, leaving 10 bases not matched to a gene. The CDR3 loop spans 16 amino acids. CDR1 is ENHRY, CDR2 SYGVKD, per germline. The CDR3 is CAISGAAGEGADTQYF. The CDR3 nucleotides read TGTGCCATCAGTGGGGCAGCGGGAGAGGGGGCAGATACGCAGTATTTT.

This clonotype was recorded many times. This chain joins TRBV5-1 and TRBJ2-7, with D possibly TRBD1 on 6 matching bases. The CDR3 spans 14 residues. Germline-derived CDR1 and CDR2 are SGHRS and YFSETQ. The germline V and J ends were trimmed by 6 bases and 0 bases, with 13 bases remaining between them. The DNA of the CDR3 is TGCGCCAGCACCGGGGACATTGGCTCCTACGAGCAGTACTTC. It translates to CASTGDIGSYEQYF.

This clonotype was recorded many times. The V call is TRBV20-1, the J call TRBJ2-1; D ambiguous. The germline V gene encodes CDR1 DFQATT and CDR2 SNEGSKA (reference sequence). Trimming left V 6 bases short and J 6 bases short, with 9 bases between. This CDR3 is 11 amino acids long. CDR3 residues: CSAHGLNEQFF. CDR3 nucleotides: TGCAGTGCCCACGGCCTCAATGAGCAGTTCTTC.

J is TRBJ2-3 and V is TRBV5-1; no definite D call. CDR1 is SGHRS, CDR2 YFSETQ, per germline. Trimming left V 3 bases short and J 0 bases short, with 8 bases between. The CDR3 extends over 14 amino acids. CDR3 bases: TGCGCCAGCAGCTCGATGACTAGCACAGATACGCAGTATTTT. Protein: CASSSMTSTDTQYF.

This clonotype was detected many times. This chain connects TRBV20-1 to TRBJ2-1; the D gene is possibly TRBD1 (5 bases). V was cut by 3 bases and J by 8 bases, with 8 bases left in between. The CDR3 contains 11 residues. Germline values: CDR1 DFQATT, CDR2 SNEGSKA (reference sequence). As DNA, the CDR3 is TGCAGTGCTAGCGCAGGGTATGAGCAGTTCTTC. Its protein product is CSASAGYEQFF.